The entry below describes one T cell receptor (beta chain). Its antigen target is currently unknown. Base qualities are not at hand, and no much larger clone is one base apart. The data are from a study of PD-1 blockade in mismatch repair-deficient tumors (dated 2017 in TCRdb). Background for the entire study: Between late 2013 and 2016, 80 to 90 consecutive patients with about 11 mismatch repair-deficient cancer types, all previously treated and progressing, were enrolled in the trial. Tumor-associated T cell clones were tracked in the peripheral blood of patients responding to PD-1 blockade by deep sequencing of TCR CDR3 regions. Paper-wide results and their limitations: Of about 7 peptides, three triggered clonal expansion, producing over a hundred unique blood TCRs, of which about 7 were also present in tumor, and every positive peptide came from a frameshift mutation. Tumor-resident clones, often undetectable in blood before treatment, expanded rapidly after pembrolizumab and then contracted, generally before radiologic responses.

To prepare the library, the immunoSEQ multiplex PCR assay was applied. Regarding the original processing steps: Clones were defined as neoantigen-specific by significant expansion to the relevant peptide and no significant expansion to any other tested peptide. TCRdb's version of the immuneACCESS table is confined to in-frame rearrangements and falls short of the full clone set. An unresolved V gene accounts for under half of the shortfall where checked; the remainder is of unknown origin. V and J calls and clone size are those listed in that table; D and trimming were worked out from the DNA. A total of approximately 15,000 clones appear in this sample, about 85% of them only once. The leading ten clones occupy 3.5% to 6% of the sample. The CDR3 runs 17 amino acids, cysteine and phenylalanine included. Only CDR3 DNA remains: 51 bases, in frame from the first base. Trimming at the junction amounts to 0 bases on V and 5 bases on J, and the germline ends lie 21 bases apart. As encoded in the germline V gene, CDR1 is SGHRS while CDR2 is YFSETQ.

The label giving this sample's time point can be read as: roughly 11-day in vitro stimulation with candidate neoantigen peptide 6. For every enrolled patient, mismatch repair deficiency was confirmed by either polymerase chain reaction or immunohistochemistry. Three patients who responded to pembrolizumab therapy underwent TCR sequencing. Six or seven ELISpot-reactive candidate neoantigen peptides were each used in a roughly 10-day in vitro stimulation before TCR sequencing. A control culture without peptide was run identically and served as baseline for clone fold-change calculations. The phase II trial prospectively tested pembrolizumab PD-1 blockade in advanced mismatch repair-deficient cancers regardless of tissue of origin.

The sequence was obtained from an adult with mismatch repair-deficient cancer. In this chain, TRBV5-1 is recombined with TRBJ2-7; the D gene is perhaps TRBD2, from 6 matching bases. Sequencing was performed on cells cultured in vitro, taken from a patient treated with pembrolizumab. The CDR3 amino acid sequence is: CASSLGGRGGQYNEQYF. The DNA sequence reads TGCGCCAGCAGCTTGGGAGGAAGGGGAGGTCAGTACAACGAGCAGTACTTC.